A single TCR beta chain is shown here with its context. The V gene lost 6 bases and the J gene lost 4 bases, with 17 bases spanning the gap. The germline gives CDR1 SGDLS, CDR2 YYNGEE. The CDR3 is 14 residues long. This specimen comes from a study of T cell responses to AZD1222 COVID-19 vaccine. For the study at large: Timing groups of about 4 and about 12 weeks for second doses were pooled.

Only in-frame clones appear in the TCRdb table, and some are missing; sequencing was by immunoSEQ multiplex PCR. The sample consists of 96,000 or so clones, around 90% of them appearing once. This sample comprised peripheral blood, obtained on day 0 of AZD1222 vaccination. This TCR was recovered from an adult in good health. This sequence joins TRBV9 and TRBJ2-7; maybe TRBD1 (6 bases). CDR3: CASNSRQVLYEQYF. The CDR3 region has the DNA TGTGCCAGCAACTCGAGACAGGTTCTTTACGAGCAGTACTTC.